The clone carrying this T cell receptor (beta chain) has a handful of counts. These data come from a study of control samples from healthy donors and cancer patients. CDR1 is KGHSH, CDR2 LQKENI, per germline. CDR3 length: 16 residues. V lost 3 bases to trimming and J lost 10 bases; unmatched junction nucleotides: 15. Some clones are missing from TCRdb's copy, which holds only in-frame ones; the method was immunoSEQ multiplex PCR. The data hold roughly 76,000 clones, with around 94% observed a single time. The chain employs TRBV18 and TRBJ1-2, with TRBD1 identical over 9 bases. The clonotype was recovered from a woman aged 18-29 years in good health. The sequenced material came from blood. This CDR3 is CASSPSRTGVPRDYTF. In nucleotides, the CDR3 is TGTGCCAGCTCACCGAGCCGGACAGGGGTTCCCCGGGACTACACCTTC.